A single T cell receptor (beta chain) is shown here with its context. The target antigen is unknown. This entry belongs to a study of graft-versus-host responses after intestinal transplantation. General study points: HvG clone declines early post-transplant were associated with peak circulating GvH levels. GvH clones surfaced in recipient marrow, some emerging earlier in ileum or blood.

Graft material was processed, releasing intraepithelial and lamina propria lymphocytes. Germline V gene sequence: CDR1 SQVTM, CDR2 ANQGSEA. V lost 1 base and J 8 bases, leaving 17 bases between the germline ends. This CDR3 comprises 14 residues. Data came from immunoSEQ multiplex PCR; TCRdb stores just in-frame clones and leaves some out. This repertoire shows 60,000 to 65,000 clones, around 90% found once; its top ten account for around 1.7%. The clonotype was recovered from a human patient who received an intestinal transplant, so some T cells may come from the graft donor. The input for sequencing was ileum tissue, taken 350 to 400 days after transplant. The rearrangement joins TRBV29-1 to TRBJ1-2; weak D call: TRBD1 (6 bases). CDR3 bases: TGCAGCGTTGAAGTTCAACAGGGAATGGGGGGCTACACCTTC. Amino acid sequence: CSVEVQQGMGGYTF.